This TCR beta chain was sequenced during a study of T cell changes during pregnancy in multiple sclerosis. Assay: immunoSEQ multiplex PCR; the TCRdb copy retains only in-frame clones and omits some. The data hold 52,000 or so clones, with around 90% observed a single time. V lost 3 bases and J lost 5, with 22 bases in between. The CDR3 runs 17 residues. The germline V gene encodes CDR1 LNHNV and CDR2 YYDKDF (reference sequence). The rearrangement uses TRBV15 and TRBJ2-5; D is unresolved. Sequenced material: CD4+ T cells from peripheral blood mononuclear cells, taken in the second trimester of pregnancy. This clonotype was sampled from a female donor with multiple sclerosis, enrolled in a pregnancy study. The CDR3 is CATSSQLRLGSSETQYF. Written as DNA, the CDR3 is TGTGCCACCAGCAGCCAACTGAGACTGGGTAGTTCGGAGACCCAGTACTTC.